The 26 T cell receptor beta chains below come from one sample, sequenced in a study of blood T cell repertoires in COVID-19. Method: immunoSEQ multiplex PCR; TCRdb's copy keeps in-frame clones and lacks some. The sample holds about 210,000 clones, roughly four fifths seen once. The material sequenced was peripheral blood. The receptors stem from a woman aged 40 to 50 with acute or convalescent COVID-19.

The chain recombines TRBV6-6 with TRBJ2-3; D may be TRBD2 (7 bases). Trimming took off 1 base at V and 0 bases at J, with 11 bases between the two ends. Germline V CDR1 and CDR2: MNHNY, SVGAGI (reference sequence). This CDR3 region has 16 residues. CDR3 sequence (DNA): TGTGCCAGCAGTTACTTCGGGGGGCCCAGCACAGATACGCAGTATTTT. Translation: CASSYFGGPSTDTQYF.

DNA of the CDR3: TGTGCCTGGAGTGTATATCTCGGGACTAGCGGGGGGGCCGGAATTAGCACAGATACGCAGTATTTT. This gives the protein CAWSVYLGTSGGAGISTDTQYF. This chain uses TRBV30 with TRBJ2-3; 16 bases line up with TRBD2. The CDR3 loop spans 22 amino acids. Trimming took 0 bases from V and 0 from J; bases not matched to a gene: 15. Germline V CDR1 and CDR2: GTSNPN, SVGIG (reference sequence).

The chain joins TRBV4-2 to TRBJ2-5; TRBD1 aligns across 8 bases. The CDR3 extends over 15 amino acids. With 0 bases clipped from V and 5 bases from J, the junction kept 5 bases outside the gene matches. The germline V gene has CDR1 LGHNA and CDR2 YNFKEQ. The CDR3 loop is CASSQDSGGWETQYF. CDR3 coding DNA: TGTGCCAGCAGCCAAGATTCAGGGGGCTGGGAGACCCAGTACTTC.

This clone was picked up one time. J is TRBJ2-7 and V is TRBV4-1, with D possibly being TRBD1 (5 bases). This CDR3 is 13 amino acids long. Germline assignment: CDR1 MGHRA and CDR2 YSYEKL. Trimming took 4 bases from V and 5 from J, leaving 12 bases between them. The CDR3 reads CASSPGHNHEQYF. Here the CDR3 DNA reads TGCGCCAGCAGCCCAGGACATAACCACGAGCAGTACTTC.

The chain carries TRBV30 and TRBJ1-2; the D is unclear. Germline CDR1 and CDR2: GTSNPN and SVGIG (reference sequence). CDR3 length: 13 residues. Trimming stripped 0 bases from V and 5 bases from J, with 10 bases between. The CDR3 protein is CAWSVPEKYGYTF. The CDR3 DNA reads as TGTGCCTGGAGTGTACCGGAGAAGTATGGCTACACCTTC.

The J gene is TRBJ1-3, the V gene TRBV3-1 (or the pseudogene TRBV3-2), with 7 bases fitting TRBD1. After removal of 1 base from V and 1 base from J, the junction contained 4 bases not matched to a gene. In germline, CDR1 is LGHDT, CDR2 YNNKEL (reference sequence). The CDR3 length is 16 residues. CDR3: CASSQGSQGSGNTIYF. Here the CDR3 DNA reads TGTGCCAGCAGCCAAGGCTCACAGGGGTCTGGAAACACCATATATTTT.

This chain links TRBV18 with TRBJ2-2, with a tentative D call TRBD2 (6 bases). The CDR3 is 17 amino acids. The germline V gene encodes CDR1 KGHSH and CDR2 LQKENI. V lost 1 base to trimming and J lost 1 base, with 13 bases between them. The DNA for the CDR3 is TGTGCCAGCTCACCACTGTCATCCGGGGGGAACACCGGGGAGCTGTTTTTT. The encoded protein is CASSPLSSGGNTGELFF.

The chain links TRBV18 to TRBJ2-7; 7 nucleotides match TRBD1. V dropped 4 bases and J dropped 6; count of bases not matched to a gene: 9. CDR1 KGHSH and CDR2 LQKENI come from the germline V gene. The CDR3 sequence is 14 residues long. CDR3 nucleotide sequence: TGTGCCAGCTCACGGGGACAGATCTCGGCCGAGCAGTACTTC. It is translated as CASSRGQISAEQYF.

The rearrangement uses TRBV6-5 and TRBJ1-1; D remains unclear. This CDR3 is 13 amino acids long. CDR1 is MNHEY, CDR2 SVGAGI, per germline. V was trimmed by 6 bases and J by 0 bases, leaving 8 bases between them. For the CDR3, the DNA is TGTGCCAGCAGCCCCACAATGAACACTGAAGCTTTCTTT. Its translation: CASSPTMNTEAFF.

CDR3 residues: CASSLDSFGTSGFQETQYF. The CDR3, as DNA: TGTGCCAGCAGTCTGGACAGCTTTGGGACTAGCGGGTTTCAAGAGACCCAGTACTTC. The V gene is TRBV6-6, the J gene TRBJ2-5; TRBD2 matches 12 bases. Looked up from germline, CDR1 is MNHNY and CDR2 is SVGAGI (reference sequence). V was clipped by 5 bases and J by 2 bases; unmatched bases: 15. This CDR3 is built from 19 residues.

V gene TRBV5-1 combines with J gene TRBJ1-1, with TRBD1 matching 7 bases. The CDR3 contains 14 residues. The germline V gene has CDR1 SGHRS and CDR2 YFSETQ. The J segment lost 0 bases and the V segment lost 4 bases, leaving 3 bases of the junction unmatched. The CDR3 region is CASSRDSMNTEAFF. Here the CDR3 DNA reads TGCGCCAGCAGCCGGGACAGCATGAACACTGAAGCTTTCTTT. The whole variable domain, remainder taken from reference TRBV5-1 and TRBJ1-1, is KAGVTQTPRYLIKTRGQQVTLSCSPISGHRSVSWYQQTPGQGLQFLFEYFSETQRNKGNFPGRFSGRQFSNSRSEMNVSTLELGDSALYLCASSRDSMNTEAFFGQGTRLTVV.

This clone was counted a few times. V and J are TRBV5-5 and TRBJ1-5, with TRBD1 as a possible D gene (5 bases). Trimming pared 0 bases from V and 5 bases from J, leaving 6 bases between. The length of the CDR3 is 13 residues. From germline, CDR1 is SGHKS and CDR2 YYEKEE (reference sequence). The CDR3 DNA reads as TGTGCCAGCAGCTTGGGGGGGGATCAGCCCCAGCATTTT. Amino acid sequence: CASSLGGDQPQHF.

The chain couples TRBV11-1 to TRBJ2-7; TRBD1 matches at 11 bases. CDR3 length: 15 residues. Germline CDR1 is SGHAT and CDR2 is FQDESV (reference sequence). J was trimmed by 0 bases and V by 4 bases; bases with no gene match: 2. The CDR3 bases are TGTGCCAGCAGCTCCGGACAGGGGGCCTCCTACGAGCAGTACTTC. It encodes CASSSGQGASYEQYF.

V usage is TRBV4-3 and J usage is TRBJ1-2; TRBD1 might be the D (5 bases). V lost 3 bases and J lost 5, with 10 bases in between. Germline V CDR1 and CDR2: LGHNA, YSLEER. This CDR3 contains 13 residues. In DNA form, the CDR3 reads TGCGCCAGCAGCCATAGGGCAGGGTATGGCTACACCTTC. It yields the protein CASSHRAGYGYTF.

The V call is TRBV19, the J call TRBJ2-3, with D tentatively TRBD1 (6 bases). CDR1 LNHDA and CDR2 SQIVND come from the germline V gene (reference sequence). The V and J ends lost 5 bases and 4 bases respectively, with 13 bases between them. CDR3 length: 14 amino acids. The CDR3 DNA follows: TGTGCCAGTAGTCCATCAGGGGATCCAGATACGCAGTATTTT. This gives the protein CASSPSGDPDTQYF.

The chain has TRBV4-1 and TRBJ2-5, with TRBD2 as a possible D gene (5 bases). Germline V gene sequence: CDR1 MGHRA, CDR2 YSYEKL. CDR3 size: 17 residues. The V end lost 0 bases, the J end lost 5 bases, and 19 bases lay between the germline ends. CDR3 sequence: CASSQDLLAGGGETQYF. As DNA, the CDR3 is TGCGCCAGCAGCCAAGACCTCTTAGCCGGAGGTGGTGAGACCCAGTACTTC.

V is TRBV24-1 and J is TRBJ2-1, with 10 bases fitting TRBD2. The CDR3 consists of 17 residues. The germline CDR1 and CDR2 sequences are KGHDR and SFDVKD. V lost 2 bases and J lost 8; bases outside the gene matches: 11. The CDR3, as DNA: TGTGCCACCAGTGATTCATACGGGACTAGCGTTCCGGATGAGCAGTTCTTC. It yields the protein CATSDSYGTSVPDEQFF.

This clone was seen once. The chain carries TRBV11-2 and TRBJ1-2; 7 bases map to TRBD1. This CDR3 contains 18 residues. Per the germline V gene, CDR1 is SGHAT and CDR2 is FQNNGV. Trimming removed 3 bases from V and 4 bases from J; junction bases left unmatched: 17. The CDR3 bases are TGTGCCAGCAGCTTGGATCTGACGAAACAGGGGCTTTTCTATGGCTACACCTTC. This codes for CASSLDLTKQGLFYGYTF.

This sequence joins TRBV6-6 and TRBJ2-7; 8 bases map to TRBD2. The germline CDR1 and CDR2 sequences are MNHNY and SVGAGI (reference sequence). The CDR3 sequence is 13 residues long. V shed 4 bases, J shed 1 base, and the junction held 0 bases outside the gene matches. CDR3 residues: CASSLAGSYEQYF. The CDR3 DNA is TGTGCCAGCAGTTTAGCGGGATCCTACGAGCAGTACTTC.

The gene calls are TRBV5-6 and TRBJ1-6, with 7 bases that match TRBD1. V shed 9 bases, J shed 7 bases, and the junction held 7 bases outside the gene matches. This CDR3 spans 13 amino acids. The germline V gene encodes CDR1 SGHDT and CDR2 YYEEEE. CDR3 sequence: CATLTGLNSPLHF. As DNA, the CDR3 is TGTGCCACCCTGACAGGGCTCAATTCACCCCTCCACTTT.

This chain links TRBV6-5 with TRBJ1-5; D possibly corresponds to TRBD1 (6 bases). Germline V gives CDR1 MNHEY, CDR2 SVGAGI. The CDR3 is 15 amino acids. The V gene lost 0 bases and the J gene lost 6 bases, with 12 bases spanning the gap. CDR3 DNA: TGTGCCAGCAGTTACTCAACAGGGACGGGTCAGCCCCAGCATTTT. Translating it yields CASSYSTGTGQPQHF.

This clone was observed a handful of times. The chain recombines TRBV19 with TRBJ1-1; 8 bases are shared with TRBD1. Per the germline V gene, CDR1 is LNHDA and CDR2 is SQIVND (reference sequence). J lost 0 bases, V lost 8 bases, and 2 bases had no gene match. The length of the CDR3 is 13 residues. The CDR3 DNA reads TGTGCCAGTGAGGGACAGGTGAACACTGAAGCTTTCTTT. It is translated as CASEGQVNTEAFF.

The chain joins TRBV19 to TRBJ2-7; 7 nucleotides match TRBD2. Per germline, CDR1 LNHDA and CDR2 SQIVND (reference sequence). With V trimmed by 5 bases and J by 2 bases, 9 bases remained unmatched. The CDR3 totals 15 residues. This CDR3 is CASSPQTSRAYEQYF. As DNA, the CDR3 is TGTGCCAGTAGTCCCCAGACTAGCCGGGCCTACGAGCAGTACTTC. Drawing the rest from reference TRBV19 and TRBJ2-7, the complete variable domain is DGGITQSPKYLFRKEGQNVTLSCEQNLNHDAMYWYRQDPGQGLRLIYYSQIVNDFQKGDIAEGYSVSREKKESFPLTVTSAQKNPTAFYLCASSPQTSRAYEQYFGPGTRLTVT.

V is TRBV7-9 and J is TRBJ2-3; 12 bases are shared with TRBD1. Germline V gene sequence: CDR1 SEHNR, CDR2 FQNEAQ (reference sequence). V dropped 2 bases and J dropped 2; count of bases not matched to a gene: 8. The CDR3 sequence is 18 residues long. DNA of the CDR3: TGTGCCAGCAGCTTATTTTTGGGGACAGGGGGCTTCACAGATACGCAGTATTTT. It encodes CASSLFLGTGGFTDTQYF.

DNA for the CDR3: TGTGCCAGCAGCCGAATGGGACAGGGTCCGATCTCCTACGAGCAGTACTTC. Translating gives CASSRMGQGPISYEQYF. The gene calls are TRBV6-6 and TRBJ2-7; 9 nucleotides agree with TRBD1. This CDR3 is built from 17 residues. Losses at the gene ends were 6 bases for V and 0 bases for J; bases not matched to a gene: 12. Germline CDR1 reads MNHNY; CDR2 reads SVGAGI (reference sequence).

This rearrangement joins TRBV5-4 to TRBJ2-2, with D hard to call. The CDR3 spans 15 residues. The germline CDR1 and CDR2 sequences are SGHNT and YYREEE (reference sequence). Trimming cost V 0 bases and J 3 bases, with 9 bases left between them. The chain's CDR3 is CASSLENEYTGELFF. The CDR3 nucleotides are TGTGCCAGCAGCTTGGAGAACGAGTACACCGGGGAGCTGTTTTTT.